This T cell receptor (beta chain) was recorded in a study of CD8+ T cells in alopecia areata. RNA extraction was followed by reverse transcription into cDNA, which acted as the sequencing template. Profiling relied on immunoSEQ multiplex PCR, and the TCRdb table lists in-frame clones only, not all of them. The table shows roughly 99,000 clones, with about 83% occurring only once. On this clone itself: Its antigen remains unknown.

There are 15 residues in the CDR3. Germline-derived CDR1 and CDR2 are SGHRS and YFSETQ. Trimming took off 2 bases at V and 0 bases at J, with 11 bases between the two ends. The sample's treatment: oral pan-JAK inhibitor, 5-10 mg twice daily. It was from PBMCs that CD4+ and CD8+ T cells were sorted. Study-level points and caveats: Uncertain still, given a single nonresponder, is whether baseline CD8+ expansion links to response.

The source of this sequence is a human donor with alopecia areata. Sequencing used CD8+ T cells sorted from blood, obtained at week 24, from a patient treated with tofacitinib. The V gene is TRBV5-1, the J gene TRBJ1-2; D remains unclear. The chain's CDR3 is CASSFSQTANYGYTF. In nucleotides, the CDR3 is TGCGCCAGCAGCTTCTCGCAGACGGCTAACTATGGCTACACCTTC.